The following is a T cell receptor beta chain sequence with its context. Its antigen is unknown. No per-base quality is available; no much larger clone lies one base away. The sample is drawn from a study of a mutant IDH1 vaccine in newly diagnosed glioma (dated by TCRdb to about 2021). Notes on the research overall: Across visits V03 through V10, patients got a total of eight vaccinations, given in weeks 1, 3, 5, 7, 11, 15, 19 and 23. Peripheral blood was drawn at six visits: V03 (baseline), V05, V07, V10, V12 and V13. In the chemotherapy-containing groups, vaccination started alongside temozolomide cycles, whereas in patients who had radiotherapy alone it started 4-6 weeks after radiotherapy. Prior to enrollment, patients had been given standard therapy consisting of radiotherapy alone, temozolomide alone, or radiochemotherapy with temozolomide, with the combination given to most patients. Longitudinal TCRB deep sequencing was performed for about two dozen treated patients wherever samples were available for exploratory analyses. Of the approximately 33 treated patients, 62.5% were male and approximately 38% were female, and a mean age of around 40 years was recorded.

Overall study outcomes, separate from this receptor: Availability determined which PBMC samples were chosen for TCRB deep sequencing. Pseudoprogression appeared unrelated to alterations in the top peripheral T cell clonotypes detected by TCRB sequencing. The authors noted that analyses of patient blood samples could not be reproduced because of sample limitations. Across multiple MHC alleles, vaccine-induced immune responses were seen in nearly 95% of patients.

This specimen's time point label, interpreted: week 11, during vaccination. Every vaccine dose consisted of 300 ug of a 20-mer mutant IDH1 peptide in Montanide, administered subcutaneously together with topical imiquimod. Newly diagnosed WHO grade 3 or 4 IDH1-mutant astrocytomas showing loss of nuclear ATRX were present in the donors. The samples were drawn from NOA16, a multicentre, single-arm, open-label phase I trial in Germany that tested a mutant IDH1 peptide vaccine in humans for the first time. Genomic DNA for TCRB sequencing was extracted from EDTA blood using the DNeasy Blood and Tissue Kit. Libraries were made using the immunoSEQ multiplex PCR assay. The hsTCRB Kit was used according to the manufacturer's protocol to amplify rearranged TCR beta chain sequences. Sequencing of TCRB libraries was carried out on an Illumina MiSeq. In the original analysis: Demultiplexing, trimming and gene mapping were performed with the kit vendor's proprietary platform. In its TCRdb copy, this immuneACCESS table keeps in-frame sequences only and misses some clones. Where compared with another copy, unresolved V genes explain less than half of these, and the others have no known cause. The V and J calls and clone size come from that table; D and trimming were worked out from the DNA. Across this sample there are 110,000 or so clones, with roughly nine tenths seen only once. 0.55% to 0.7% of the sample is held by the ten biggest clonotypes.

As encoded in the germline V gene, CDR1 is MGHDK while CDR2 is SYGVNS. From the cysteine through the phenylalanine, the CDR3 covers 16 amino acids. The read is trimmed to its CDR3 DNA, 48 bases read in frame from base 1. Trimming costs V 8 bases and J 5 bases, and their ends lie 22 bases apart. The sequence was obtained from a woman in her forties or fifties with glioma. Source: PBMCs, taken from a glioma patient whose treatment included an IDH1 peptide vaccine. Recombination joined TRBV25-1 with TRBJ2-1, with the D gene too uncertain to name. The CDR3 amino acid sequence is: CASGGQRLGGDNEQFF. The nucleotide sequence reads TGTGCCAGCGGCGGCCAACGATTAGGTGGCGACAATGAGCAGTTCTTC.